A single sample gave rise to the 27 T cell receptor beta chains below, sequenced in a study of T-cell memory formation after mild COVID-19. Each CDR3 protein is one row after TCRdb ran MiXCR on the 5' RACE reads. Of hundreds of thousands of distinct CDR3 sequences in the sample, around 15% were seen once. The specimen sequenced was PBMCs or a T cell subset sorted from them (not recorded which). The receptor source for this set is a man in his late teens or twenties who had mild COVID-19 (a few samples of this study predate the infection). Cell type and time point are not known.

The CDR3 DNA is TGTGCCAGCCACAGGACTTATCTAGCGGGGAGCACAGATACGCAGTATTTT. This codes for CASHRTYLAGSTDTQYF. This sequence joins TRBV2 and TRBJ2-3, with TRBD2 matching over 9 bases. The CDR3 consists of 17 residues. Germline V lookup: CDR1 SNHLY, CDR2 FYNNEI. The ends lost 8 bases at V and 0 bases at J; junction bases unmatched: 12.

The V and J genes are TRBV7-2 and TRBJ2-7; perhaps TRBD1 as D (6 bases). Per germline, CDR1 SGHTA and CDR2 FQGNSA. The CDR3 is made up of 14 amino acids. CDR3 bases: TGTGCCAACAGCCCGGGGACATTCTCCTACGAGCAGTACGTC. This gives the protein CANSPGTFSYEQYV.

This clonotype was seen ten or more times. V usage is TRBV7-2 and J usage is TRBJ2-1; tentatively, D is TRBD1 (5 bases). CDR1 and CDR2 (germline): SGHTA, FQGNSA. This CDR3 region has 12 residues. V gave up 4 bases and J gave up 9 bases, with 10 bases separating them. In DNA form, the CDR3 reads TGTGCCAGCAGCTCCCCAGGGCGTGAGCAGTTCTTC. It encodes CASSSPGREQFF.

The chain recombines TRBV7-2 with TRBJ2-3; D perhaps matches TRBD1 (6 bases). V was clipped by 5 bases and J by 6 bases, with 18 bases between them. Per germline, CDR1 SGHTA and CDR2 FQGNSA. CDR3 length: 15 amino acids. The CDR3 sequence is CASSHPPGAGDTQYF. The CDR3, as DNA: TGTGCCAGCAGCCACCCACCAGGGGCTGGGGATACGCAGTATTTT.

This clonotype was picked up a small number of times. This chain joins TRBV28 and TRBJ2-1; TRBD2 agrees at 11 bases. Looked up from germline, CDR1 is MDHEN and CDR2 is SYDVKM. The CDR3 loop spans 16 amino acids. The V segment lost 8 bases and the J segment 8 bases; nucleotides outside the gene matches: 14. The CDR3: CASGRASGGLPHEQFF. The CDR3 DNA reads TGTGCCAGCGGTCGGGCTAGCGGGGGGCTTCCCCATGAGCAGTTCTTC.

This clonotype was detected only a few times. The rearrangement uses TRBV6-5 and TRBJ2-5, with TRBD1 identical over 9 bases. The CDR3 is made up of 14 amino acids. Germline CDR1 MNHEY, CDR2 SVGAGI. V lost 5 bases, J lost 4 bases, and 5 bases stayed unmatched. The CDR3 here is CASSRTGELETQYF. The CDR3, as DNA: TGTGCCAGCAGTCGGACAGGGGAATTAGAGACCCAGTACTTC.

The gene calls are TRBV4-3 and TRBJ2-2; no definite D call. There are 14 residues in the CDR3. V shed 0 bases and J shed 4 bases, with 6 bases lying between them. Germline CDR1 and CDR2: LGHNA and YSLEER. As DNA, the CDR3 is TGCGCCAGCAGCCAAGATTACCGCACCGGGGAGCTGTTTTTT. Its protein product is CASSQDYRTGELFF.

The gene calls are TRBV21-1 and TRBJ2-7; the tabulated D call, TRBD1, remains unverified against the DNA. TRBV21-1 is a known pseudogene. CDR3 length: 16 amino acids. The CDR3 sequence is CASRKPGDGKSYEQYV. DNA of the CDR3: TGTGCCAGCAGGAAGCCCGGGGACGGAAAGTCCTACGAGCAGTACGTC.

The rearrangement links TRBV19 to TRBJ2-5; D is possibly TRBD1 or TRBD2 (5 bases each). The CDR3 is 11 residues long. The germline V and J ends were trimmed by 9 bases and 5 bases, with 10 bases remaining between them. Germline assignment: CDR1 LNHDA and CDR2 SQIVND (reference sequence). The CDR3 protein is CARGTGETQYF. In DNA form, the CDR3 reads TGTGCCAGAGGGACCGGGGAGACCCAGTACTTC.

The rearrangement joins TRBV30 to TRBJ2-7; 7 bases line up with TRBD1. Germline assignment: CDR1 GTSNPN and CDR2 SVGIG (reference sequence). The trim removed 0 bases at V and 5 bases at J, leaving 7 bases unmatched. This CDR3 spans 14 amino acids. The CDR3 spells CAWSVVGQYHEQYF. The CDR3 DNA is TGTGCCTGGAGTGTGGTGGGACAGTACCACGAGCAGTACTTC.

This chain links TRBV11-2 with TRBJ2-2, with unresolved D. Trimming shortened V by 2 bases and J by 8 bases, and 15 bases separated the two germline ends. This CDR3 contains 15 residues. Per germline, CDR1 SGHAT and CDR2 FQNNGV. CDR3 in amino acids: CASSLSLGSRGELFF. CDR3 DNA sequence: TGTGCCAGCAGCTTATCCTTGGGATCGAGAGGGGAGCTGTTTTTT.

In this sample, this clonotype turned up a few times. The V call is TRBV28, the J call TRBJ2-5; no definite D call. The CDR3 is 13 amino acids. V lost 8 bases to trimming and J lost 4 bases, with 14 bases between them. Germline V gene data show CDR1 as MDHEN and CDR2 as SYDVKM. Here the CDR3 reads CASGVLAPETQYF. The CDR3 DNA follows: TGTGCCAGCGGAGTCTTAGCCCCAGAGACCCAGTACTTC. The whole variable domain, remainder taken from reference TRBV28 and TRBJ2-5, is DVKVTQSSRYLVKRTGEKVFLECVQDMDHENMFWYRQDPGLGLRLIYFSYDVKMKEKGDIPEGYSVSREKKERFSLILESASTNQTSMYLCASGVLAPETQYFGPGTRLLVL.

CDR3: CASSTGRMNTEAFF. CDR3 nucleotide sequence: TGTGCCAGCTCAACTGGGAGAATGAACACTGAAGCTTTCTTT. The chain has TRBV6-6 and TRBJ1-1, with unresolved D. Germline-derived CDR1 and CDR2 are MNHNY and SVGAGI (reference sequence). The CDR3 is made up of 14 amino acids. V gave up 8 bases and J gave up 0 bases, with 13 bases separating them.

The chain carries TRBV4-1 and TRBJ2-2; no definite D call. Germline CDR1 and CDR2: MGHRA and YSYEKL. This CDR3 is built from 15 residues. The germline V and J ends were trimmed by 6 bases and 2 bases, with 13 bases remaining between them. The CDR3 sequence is CASRMAQSNTGELFF. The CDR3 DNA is TGCGCCAGCAGAATGGCACAGAGTAACACCGGGGAGCTGTTTTTT.

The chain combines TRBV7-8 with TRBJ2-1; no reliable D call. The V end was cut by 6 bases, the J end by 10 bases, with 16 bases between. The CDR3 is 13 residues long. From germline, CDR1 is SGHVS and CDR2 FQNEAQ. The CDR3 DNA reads TGTGCCAGCAGTACCGGAGATCGCCTGGAGCAGTTCTTC. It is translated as CASSTGDRLEQFF.

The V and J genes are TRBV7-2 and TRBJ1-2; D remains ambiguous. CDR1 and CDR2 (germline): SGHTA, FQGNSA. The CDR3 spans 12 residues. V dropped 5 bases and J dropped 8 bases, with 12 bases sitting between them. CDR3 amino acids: CASSATGWGYTF. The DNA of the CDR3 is TGTGCCAGCAGCGCCACCGGGTGGGGCTACACCTTC.

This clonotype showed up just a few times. The CDR3 reads CASSEELAGGQETQYF. DNA for the CDR3: TGTGCCAGCAGTGAAGAACTAGCGGGGGGTCAAGAGACCCAGTACTTC. The rearrangement uses TRBV2 and TRBJ2-5; TRBD2 matches at 12 bases. CDR1 SNHLY and CDR2 FYNNEI come from the germline V gene. Trimming took 1 base from V and 2 from J; bases not matched to a gene: 2. There are 16 residues in the CDR3. Drawing the rest from reference TRBV2 and TRBJ2-5, the complete variable domain is EPEVTQTPSHQVTQMGQEVILRCVPISNHLYFYWYRQILGQKVEFLVSFYNNEISEKSEIFDDQFSVERPDGSNFTLKIRSTKLEDSAMYFCASSEELAGGQETQYFGPGTRLLVL.

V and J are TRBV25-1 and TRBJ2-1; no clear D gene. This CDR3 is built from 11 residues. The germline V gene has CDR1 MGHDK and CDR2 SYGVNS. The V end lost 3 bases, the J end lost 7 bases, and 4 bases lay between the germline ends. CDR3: CASSDRNEQFF. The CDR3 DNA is TGTGCCAGCAGTGACCGGAATGAGCAGTTCTTC.

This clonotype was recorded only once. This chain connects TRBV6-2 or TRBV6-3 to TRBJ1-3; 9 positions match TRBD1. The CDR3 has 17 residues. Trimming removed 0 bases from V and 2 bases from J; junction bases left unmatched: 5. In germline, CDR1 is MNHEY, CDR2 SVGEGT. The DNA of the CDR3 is TGTGCCAGCAGTTACTCCCGCGGGACAGGGCCTGGAAACACCATATATTTT. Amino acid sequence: CASSYSRGTGPGNTIYF.

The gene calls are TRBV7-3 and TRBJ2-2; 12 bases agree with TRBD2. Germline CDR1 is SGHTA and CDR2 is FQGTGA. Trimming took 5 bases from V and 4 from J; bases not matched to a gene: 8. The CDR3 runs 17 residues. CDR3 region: CASSQGLAGSGTGELFF. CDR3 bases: TGTGCCAGCAGCCAAGGACTAGCGGGGAGTGGCACCGGGGAGCTGTTTTTT. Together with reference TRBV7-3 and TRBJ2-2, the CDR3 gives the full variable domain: GAGVSQTPSNKVTEKGKYVELRCDPISGHTALYWYRQSLGQGPEFLIYFQGTGAADDSGLPNDRFFAVRPEGSVSTLKIQRTERGDSAVYLCASSQGLAGSGTGELFFGEGSRLTVL.

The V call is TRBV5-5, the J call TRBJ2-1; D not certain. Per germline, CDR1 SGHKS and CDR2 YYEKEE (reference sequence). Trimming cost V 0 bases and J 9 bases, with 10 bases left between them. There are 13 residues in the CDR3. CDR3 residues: CASSLVERGEQFF. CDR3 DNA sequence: TGTGCCAGCAGCTTGGTAGAGCGTGGTGAGCAGTTCTTC.

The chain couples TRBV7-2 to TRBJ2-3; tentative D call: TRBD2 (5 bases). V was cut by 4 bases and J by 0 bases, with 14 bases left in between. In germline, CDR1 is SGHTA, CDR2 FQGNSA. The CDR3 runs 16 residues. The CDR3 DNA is TGTGCCAGCAGCTCCAGAGCGGTGCCTAGCACAGATACGCAGTATTTT. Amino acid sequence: CASSSRAVPSTDTQYF.

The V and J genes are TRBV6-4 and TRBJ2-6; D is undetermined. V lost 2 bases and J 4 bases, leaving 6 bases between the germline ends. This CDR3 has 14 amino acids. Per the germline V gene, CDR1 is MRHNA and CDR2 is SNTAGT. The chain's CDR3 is CASSDREGANVLTF. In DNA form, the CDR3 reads TGTGCCAGCAGTGACCGCGAGGGGGCCAACGTCCTGACTTTC.

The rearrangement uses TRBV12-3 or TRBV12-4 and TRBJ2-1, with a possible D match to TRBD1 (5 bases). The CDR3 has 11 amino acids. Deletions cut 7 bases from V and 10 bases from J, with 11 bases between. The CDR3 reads CASTIGAEQFF. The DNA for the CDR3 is TGTGCCAGCACTATAGGGGCAGAGCAGTTCTTC.

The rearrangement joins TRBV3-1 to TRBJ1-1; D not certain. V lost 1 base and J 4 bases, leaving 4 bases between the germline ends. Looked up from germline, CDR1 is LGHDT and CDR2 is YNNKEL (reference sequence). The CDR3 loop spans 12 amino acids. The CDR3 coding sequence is TGTGCCAGCAGCCAAGGATTCACTGAAGCTTTCTTT. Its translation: CASSQGFTEAFF.

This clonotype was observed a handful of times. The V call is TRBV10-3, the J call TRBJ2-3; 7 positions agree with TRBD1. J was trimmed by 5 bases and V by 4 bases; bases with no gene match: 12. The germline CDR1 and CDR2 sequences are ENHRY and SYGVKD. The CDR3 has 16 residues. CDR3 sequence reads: CAISGIGWQGEDTQYF. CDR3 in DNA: TGTGCCATCAGTGGGATCGGGTGGCAGGGGGAAGATACGCAGTATTTT.

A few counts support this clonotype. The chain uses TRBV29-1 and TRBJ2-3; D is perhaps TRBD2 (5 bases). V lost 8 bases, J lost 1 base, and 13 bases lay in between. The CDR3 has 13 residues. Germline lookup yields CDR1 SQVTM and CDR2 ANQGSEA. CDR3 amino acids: CSSREYGTDTQYF. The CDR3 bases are TGCAGCTCCCGGGAATATGGCACAGATACGCAGTATTTT.